These 7 T cell receptor beta chains were all obtained from the same sample, sequenced in a study of human T cells and chemical hapten exposure. The time point denotes: patch test 1, 2 weeks after DPC sensitization. Treatment described: therapeutic diphenylcyclopropenone sensitization with weekly scalp DPC. MiXCR was run by TCRdb on the RACE reads, yielding one entry per CDR3 protein. The table lists over 75,000 distinct CDR3 sequences, over 6% of them singletons. Source: whole blood, taken in connection with sensitization to the hapten diphenylcyclopropenone (DPC). These receptors were collected from a woman aged 25 to 39 with alopecia areata. Some clones in this sample may be carry-over from other donors' samples.

This clonotype was detected many times. The chain employs TRBV29-1 and TRBJ2-5, with 9 bases lining up with TRBD2. The CDR3 runs 15 residues. Germline V gene sequence: CDR1 SQVTM, CDR2 ANQGSEA. Trimming at V came to 7 bases and at J to 4 bases, leaving 13 bases not matched to a gene. The CDR3 nucleotides are TGCAGCGGGACTAATGGGCGGGGGGGCCGAGAGACCCAGTACTTC. Amino acid sequence: CSGTNGRGGRETQYF.

The chain has TRBV14 and TRBJ2-1, with 8 nucleotides matching TRBD2. The germline V gene has CDR1 SGHDN and CDR2 FVKESK. Losses at the gene ends were 2 bases for V and 2 bases for J; bases not matched to a gene: 8. The CDR3 contains 17 residues. The CDR3 spells CASSQRPIAGPYNEQFF. The DNA for the CDR3 is TGTGCCAGCAGCCAACGGCCAATAGCGGGGCCCTACAATGAGCAGTTCTTC.

There are many counts of this clonotype. The genes are TRBV2 and TRBJ1-5; 11 bases are a match to TRBD1. Trimming cost V 8 bases and J 6 bases; bases outside gene matches: 6. CDR1 is SNHLY, CDR2 FYNNEI, per germline. The CDR3 sequence is 14 residues long. The CDR3 sequence is CASGGQGDIQPQHF. In DNA form, the CDR3 reads TGTGCCAGCGGGGGACAGGGGGACATTCAGCCCCAGCATTTT. The full variable domain, completed using reference TRBV2 and TRBJ1-5, is EPEVTQTPSHQVTQMGQEVILRCVPISNHLYFYWYRQILGQKVEFLVSFYNNEISEKSEIFDDQFSVERPDGSNFTLKIRSTKLEDSAMYFCASGGQGDIQPQHFGDGTRLSIL.

This clonotype was observed a few times. The rearrangement uses TRBV12-3 or TRBV12-4 and TRBJ2-3; 14 bases align to TRBD2. The ends lost 8 bases at V and 7 bases at J; junction bases unmatched: 14. This CDR3 has 17 amino acids. CDR3 in amino acids: CASGPRLAGGSRYTQYF. The CDR3 coding sequence is TGTGCCAGCGGGCCCCGACTAGCGGGGGGGTCTAGGTATACGCAGTATTTT.

This clonotype was seen more than once but under ten times. DNA of the CDR3: TGTGCCAGCCGGAATCCGACAGGTTCCACCGGGGAGCTGTTTTTT. Its translation: CASRNPTGSTGELFF. J is TRBJ2-2 and V is TRBV7-2, with D perhaps matching TRBD1 (6 bases). V was cut by 8 bases and J by 4 bases, with 17 bases left in between. The CDR3 is 15 residues long. Looked up from germline, CDR1 is SGHTA and CDR2 is FQGNSA.

This clonotype was observed many times. The V and J genes are TRBV10-3 and TRBJ1-4, with 8 bases lining up with TRBD1. Germline CDR1 ENHRY, CDR2 SYGVKD. The CDR3 covers 13 residues. V lost 10 bases, J lost 5 bases, and 6 bases stayed unmatched. The chain's CDR3 is CATARQGNEKLFF. The CDR3 bases are TGTGCCACCGCTCGACAGGGGAATGAAAAACTGTTTTTT.

The CDR3 coding sequence is TGTGCCAGCAGAGACTTATCGGTCTCTGGGGCCAACGTCCTGACTTTC. This translates into CASRDLSVSGANVLTF. The genes are TRBV6-1 and TRBJ2-6, with D unclear. The CDR3 is 16 residues long. The germline V gene encodes CDR1 MNHNS and CDR2 SASEGT. Trimming pared 6 bases from V and 0 bases from J, leaving 12 bases between.